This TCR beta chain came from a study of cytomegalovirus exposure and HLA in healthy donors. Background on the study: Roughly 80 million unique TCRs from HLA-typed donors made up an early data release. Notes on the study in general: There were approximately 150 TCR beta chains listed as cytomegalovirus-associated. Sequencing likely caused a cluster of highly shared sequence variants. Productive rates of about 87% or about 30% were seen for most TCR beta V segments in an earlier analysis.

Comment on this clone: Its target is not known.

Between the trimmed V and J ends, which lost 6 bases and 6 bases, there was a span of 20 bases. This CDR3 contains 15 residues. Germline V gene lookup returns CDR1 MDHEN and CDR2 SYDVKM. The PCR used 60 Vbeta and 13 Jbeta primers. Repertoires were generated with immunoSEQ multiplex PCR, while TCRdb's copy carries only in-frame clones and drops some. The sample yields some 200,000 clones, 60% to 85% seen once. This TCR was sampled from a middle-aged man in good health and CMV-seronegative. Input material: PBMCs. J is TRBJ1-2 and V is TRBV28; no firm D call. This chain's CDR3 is CASRSTRGLVHGYTF. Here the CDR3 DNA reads TGTGCCAGCAGATCTACCCGGGGTTTAGTCCATGGCTACACCTTC.